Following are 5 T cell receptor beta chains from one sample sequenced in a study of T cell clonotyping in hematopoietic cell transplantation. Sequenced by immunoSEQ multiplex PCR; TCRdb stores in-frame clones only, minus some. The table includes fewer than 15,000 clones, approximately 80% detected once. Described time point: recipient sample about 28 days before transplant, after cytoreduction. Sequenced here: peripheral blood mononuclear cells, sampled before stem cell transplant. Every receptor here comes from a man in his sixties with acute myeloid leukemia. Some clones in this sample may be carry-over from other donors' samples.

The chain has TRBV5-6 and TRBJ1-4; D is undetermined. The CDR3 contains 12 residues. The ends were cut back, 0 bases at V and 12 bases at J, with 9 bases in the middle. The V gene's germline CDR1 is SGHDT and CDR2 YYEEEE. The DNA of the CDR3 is TGTGCCAGCAGCTTGGGTTATGACGAACTGTTTTTT. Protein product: CASSLGYDELFF.

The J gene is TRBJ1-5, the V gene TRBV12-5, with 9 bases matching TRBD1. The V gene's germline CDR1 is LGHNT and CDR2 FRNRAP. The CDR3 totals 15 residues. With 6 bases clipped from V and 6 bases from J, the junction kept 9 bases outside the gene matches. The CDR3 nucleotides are TGTGCTAGTGGCCCTGGACAGGGGACGGCTCAGCCCCAGCATTTT. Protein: CASGPGQGTAQPQHF. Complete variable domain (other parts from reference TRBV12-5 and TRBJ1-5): DARVTQTPRHKVTEMGQEVTMRCQPILGHNTVFWYRQTMMQGLELLAYFRNRAPLDDSGMPKDRFSAEMPDATLATLKIQPSEPRDSAVYFCASGPGQGTAQPQHFGDGTRLSIL.

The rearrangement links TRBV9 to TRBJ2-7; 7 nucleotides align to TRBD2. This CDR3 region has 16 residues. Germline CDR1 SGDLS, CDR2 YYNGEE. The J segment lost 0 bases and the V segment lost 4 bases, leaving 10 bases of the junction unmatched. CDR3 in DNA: TGTGCCAGCAGCCCCACCCGGGGGGACGGCTCCTACGAGCAGTACTTC. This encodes CASSPTRGDGSYEQYF.

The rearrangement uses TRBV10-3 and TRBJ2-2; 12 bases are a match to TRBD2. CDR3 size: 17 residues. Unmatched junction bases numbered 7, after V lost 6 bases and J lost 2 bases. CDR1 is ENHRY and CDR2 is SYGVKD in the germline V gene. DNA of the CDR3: TGTGCCATCAGGACGACTAGCGGGGGCCAAAACACCGGGGAGCTGTTTTTT. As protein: CAIRTTSGGQNTGELFF.

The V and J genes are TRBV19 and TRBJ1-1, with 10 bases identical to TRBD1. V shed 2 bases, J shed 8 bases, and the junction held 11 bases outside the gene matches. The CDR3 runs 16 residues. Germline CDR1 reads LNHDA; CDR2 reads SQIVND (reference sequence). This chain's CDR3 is CASSIRTGGGLGEAFF. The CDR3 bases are TGTGCCAGTAGTATACGGACAGGGGGAGGTCTTGGAGAAGCTTTCTTT.